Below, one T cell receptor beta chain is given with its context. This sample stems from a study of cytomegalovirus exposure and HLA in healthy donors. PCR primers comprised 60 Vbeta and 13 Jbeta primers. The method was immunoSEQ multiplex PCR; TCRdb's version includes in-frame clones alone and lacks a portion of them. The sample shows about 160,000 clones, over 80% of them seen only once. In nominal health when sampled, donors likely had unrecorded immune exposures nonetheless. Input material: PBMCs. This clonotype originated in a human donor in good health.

CDR3 protein: CAISERGNTDTQYF. The CDR3 nucleotides read TGTGCCATCAGTGAGCGGGGAAACACAGATACGCAGTATTTT. The rearrangement joins TRBV10-3 to TRBJ2-3; TRBD2 is a possible D gene (5 bases). The germline CDR1 and CDR2 sequences are ENHRY and SYGVKD. V was trimmed by 2 bases and J by 2 bases, leaving 8 bases between them. The CDR3 spans 14 residues.